This entry describes one T cell receptor beta chain. Its antigen remains unidentified. This entry comes from a study of CD8+ T cells in alopecia areata. Across the whole study: The authors scored treated patients' severity by affected scalp percentage.

Regarding treatment: oral pan-JAK inhibitor, 5-10 mg twice daily. RNA was isolated and reverse transcribed to cDNA, the sequencing template. Measured with immunoSEQ multiplex PCR; TCRdb has only the in-frame clones, and not every one. The data show 110,000 or so clones, with 55% to 60% seen just once and approximately 3.6% held by the top ten. Study-wide results and caveats: During tofacitinib treatment, many expanded lesional clones remained in scalp and blood. Affected scalp, especially in alopecia totalis/universalis, had a higher clonality than normal scalp did. Administration of tofacitinib significantly diminished scalp clonality and expanded CD8+ clones within the top 100.

This CDR3 is built from 20 residues. Germline loops: CDR1 LGHNA, CDR2 YNFKEQ. V lost 0 bases to trimming and J lost 7 bases; unmatched junction nucleotides: 20. The sequence was obtained from a human donor with alopecia areata. The rearrangement uses TRBV4-2 and TRBJ2-5, with 10 positions matching TRBD2. Here the sequenced sample was CD4+ T cells sorted from blood, taken at week 24, from a patient treated with tofacitinib. The CDR3 sequence: CASSQEGAGGPAVTKWTQYF. The CDR3 bases are TGTGCCAGCAGCCAAGAGGGAGCGGGGGGGCCCGCAGTCACAAAGTGGACCCAGTACTTC.